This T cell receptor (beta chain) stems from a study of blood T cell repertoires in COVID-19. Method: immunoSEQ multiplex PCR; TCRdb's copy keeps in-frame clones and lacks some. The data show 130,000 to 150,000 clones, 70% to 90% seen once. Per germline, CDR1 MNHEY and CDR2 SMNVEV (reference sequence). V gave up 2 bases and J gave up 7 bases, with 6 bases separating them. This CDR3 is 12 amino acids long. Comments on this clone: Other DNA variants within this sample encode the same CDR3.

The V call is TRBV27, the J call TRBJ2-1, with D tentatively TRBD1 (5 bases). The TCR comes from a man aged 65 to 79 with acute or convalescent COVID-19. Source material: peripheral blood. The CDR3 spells CASSLRGNEQFF. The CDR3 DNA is TGTGCCAGCAGTTTAAGGGGAAATGAGCAGTTCTTC.